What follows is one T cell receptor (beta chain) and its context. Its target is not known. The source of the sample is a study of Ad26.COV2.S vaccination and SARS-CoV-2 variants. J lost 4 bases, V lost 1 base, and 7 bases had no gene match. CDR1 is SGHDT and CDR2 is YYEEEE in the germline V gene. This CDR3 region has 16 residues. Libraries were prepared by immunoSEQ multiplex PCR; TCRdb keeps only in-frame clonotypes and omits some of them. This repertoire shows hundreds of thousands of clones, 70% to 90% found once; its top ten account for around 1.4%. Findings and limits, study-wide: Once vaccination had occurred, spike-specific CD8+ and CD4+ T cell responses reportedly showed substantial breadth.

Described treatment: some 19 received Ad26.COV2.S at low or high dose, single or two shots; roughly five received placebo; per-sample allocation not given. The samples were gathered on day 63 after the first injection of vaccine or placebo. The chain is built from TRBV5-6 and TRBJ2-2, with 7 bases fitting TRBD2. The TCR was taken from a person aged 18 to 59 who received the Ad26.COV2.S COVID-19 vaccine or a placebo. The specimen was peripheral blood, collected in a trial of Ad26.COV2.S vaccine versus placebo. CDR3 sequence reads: CASSLLREWSTGELFF. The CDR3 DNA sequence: TGTGCCAGCAGCTTGCTGCGGGAGTGGAGCACCGGGGAGCTGTTTTTT. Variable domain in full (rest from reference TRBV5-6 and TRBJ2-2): DAGVTQSPTHLIKTRGQQVTLRCSPKSGHDTVSWYQQALGQGPQFIFQYYEEEERQRGNFPDRFSGHQFPNYSSELNVNALLLGDSALYLCASSLLREWSTGELFFGEGSRLTVL.